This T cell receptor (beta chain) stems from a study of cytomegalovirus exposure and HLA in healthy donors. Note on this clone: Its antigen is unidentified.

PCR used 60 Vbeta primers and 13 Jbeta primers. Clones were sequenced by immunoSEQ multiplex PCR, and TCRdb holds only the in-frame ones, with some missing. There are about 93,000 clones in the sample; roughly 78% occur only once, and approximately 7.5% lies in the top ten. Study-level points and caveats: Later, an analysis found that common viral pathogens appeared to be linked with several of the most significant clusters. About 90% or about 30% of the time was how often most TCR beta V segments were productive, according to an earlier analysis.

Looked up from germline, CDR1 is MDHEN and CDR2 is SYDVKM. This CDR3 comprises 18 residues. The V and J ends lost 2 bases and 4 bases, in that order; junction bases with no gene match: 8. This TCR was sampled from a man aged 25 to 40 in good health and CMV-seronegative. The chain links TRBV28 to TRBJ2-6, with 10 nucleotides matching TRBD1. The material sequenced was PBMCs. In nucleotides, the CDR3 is TGTGCCAGCAGTTTACCCTGGGACAGGGGATCAGGGGCCAACGTCCTGACTTTC. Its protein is CASSLPWDRGSGANVLTF.